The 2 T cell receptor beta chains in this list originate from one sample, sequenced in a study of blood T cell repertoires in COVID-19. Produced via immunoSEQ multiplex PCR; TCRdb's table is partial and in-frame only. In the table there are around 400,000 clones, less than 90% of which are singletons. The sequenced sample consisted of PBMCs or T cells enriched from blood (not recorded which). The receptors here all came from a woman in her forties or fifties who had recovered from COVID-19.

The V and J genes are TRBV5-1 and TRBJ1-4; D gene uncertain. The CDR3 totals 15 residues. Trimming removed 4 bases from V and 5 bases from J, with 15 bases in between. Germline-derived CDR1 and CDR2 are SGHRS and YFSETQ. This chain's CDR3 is CASSPTGLGNEKLFF. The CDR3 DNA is TGCGCCAGCAGCCCTACTGGTCTGGGCAATGAAAAACTGTTTTTT.

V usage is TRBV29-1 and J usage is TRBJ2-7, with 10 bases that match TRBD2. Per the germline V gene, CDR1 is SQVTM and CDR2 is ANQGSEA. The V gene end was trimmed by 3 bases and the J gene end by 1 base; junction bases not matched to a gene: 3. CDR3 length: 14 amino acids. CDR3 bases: TGCAGCGTTGAGGATAGCGGGGGGTCCTACGAGCAGTACTTC. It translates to CSVEDSGGSYEQYF.